This TCR beta chain was recorded in a study of CD8+CD57+ T cells in acquired aplastic anemia. TCR beta VDJ combinations and CDR3 sequences were profiled from genomic DNA. TCRdb passed the reads through MiXCR, listing each CDR3 protein once. In the table there are hundreds of thousands of distinct CDR3 sequences, approximately 70% of which are singletons. Germline loops: CDR1 ENHRY, CDR2 SYGVKD. This CDR3 is 13 amino acids long. Trimming cost V 7 bases and J 6 bases, with 10 bases left between them. This clonotype showed up just a few times. The sample consisted of sorted CD4+, CD8+, or CD8+CD57+ T cells (not recorded which) from PBMCs. This sequence was found in a human donor in good health, serving as a control. The V and J genes are TRBV10-3 and TRBJ1-6; possibly TRBD1 for D (6 bases). The CDR3 loop reads CAINGQINSPLHF. Here the CDR3 DNA reads TGTGCCATCAATGGACAGATTAATTCACCCCTCCACTTT.